This T cell receptor beta chain was recovered during a study of cytomegalovirus exposure and HLA in healthy donors. Study-wide results and caveats: The classifier reportedly diagnosed cytomegalovirus status with high specificity and sensitivity. The study put 150 or so TCR beta chains on its list as cytomegalovirus-associated. Association of approximately 16,000 TCR beta sequences with HLA alleles was found at 0.05 false discovery rate in a later analysis.

The primer mix had 60 Vbeta and 13 Jbeta primers. Assay used: immunoSEQ multiplex PCR; TCRdb lists only in-frame clones, some missing. This table holds some 200,000 clones, approximately 82% found once. Each donor was nominally healthy when sampled (though unrecorded immune exposures were likely). As regards this clone: The antigen is unknown. This sample includes further DNA sequences coding for the same CDR3.

The CDR3 contains 14 residues. V dropped 1 base and J dropped 5; count of bases not matched to a gene: 0. The V gene's germline CDR1 is SNHLY and CDR2 FYNNEI. Specimen: PBMCs. The rearrangement uses TRBV2 and TRBJ1-4; 8 positions agree with TRBD1. The sequence was obtained from a man aged 18 to 29 in good health and CMV-seronegative. The CDR3 nucleotides are TGTGCCAGCAGTGAAGGGACAGGGAATGAAAAACTGTTTTTT. Translated: CASSEGTGNEKLFF.